These 26 T cell receptor beta chains originate from one sample sequenced in a study of T-cell reconstitution after alpha-beta-depleted transplantation in children. Construction of the TCRbeta library involved unique molecular identifiers. TCRdb re-called the PCR reads with MiXCR, one entry per CDR3 protein. The sample lists 200,000 to 250,000 distinct CDR3 sequences, around 12% occurring once. The sample was PBMCs from the stem cell graft donor, taken from the stem cell graft. The receptors were sampled from a human donor who donated a stem cell graft to a child with acute lymphoblastic leukemia.

A word on this clonotype: A read error may account for a junction end that differs from germline. The V gene is TRBV6-6, the J gene TRBJ2-2, with D possibly matching TRBD2 (5 bases). The CDR3 has 13 amino acids. In germline, CDR1 is MNHNY, CDR2 SVGAGI (reference sequence). The CDR3: CASSFRNTGEPFF. CDR3 nucleotides: TGTGCCAGCAGTTTTAGGAACACCGGGGAGCCGTTTTTT.

In its sample, this clonotype was seen many times. V and J are TRBV28 and TRBJ2-7; no clear D. Germline CDR1 and CDR2: MDHEN and SYDVKM. CDR3 length: 15 amino acids. Deletions cut 6 bases from V and 1 base from J, with 16 bases between. The CDR3 protein is CASSPYRHRSYEQYF. CDR3 in DNA: TGTGCCAGCAGCCCGTACCGACACCGATCCTACGAGCAGTACTTC. Based on the CDR3 plus reference TRBV28 and TRBJ2-7, the full variable domain is DVKVTQSSRYLVKRTGEKVFLECVQDMDHENMFWYRQDPGLGLRLIYFSYDVKMKEKGDIPEGYSVSREKKERFSLILESASTNQTSMYLCASSPYRHRSYEQYFGPGTRLTVT.

This chain connects TRBV5-1 to TRBJ1-2; TRBD1 might be the D (5 bases). CDR3 length equals 18 residues. Trimming shortened V by 0 bases and J by 3 bases, and 21 bases separated the two germline ends. CDR1 SGHRS and CDR2 YFSETQ come from the germline V gene. The CDR3, as DNA: TGCGCCAGCAGCTTGGACCCCATGGACGGGGGAATCGACTATGGCTACACCTTC. This codes for CASSLDPMDGGIDYGYTF. Supplemented by reference TRBV5-1 and TRBJ1-2, the full variable domain reads KAGVTQTPRYLIKTRGQQVTLSCSPISGHRSVSWYQQTPGQGLQFLFEYFSETQRNKGNFPGRFSGRQFSNSRSEMNVSTLELGDSALYLCASSLDPMDGGIDYGYTFGSGTRLTVV.

V gene TRBV7-9 combines with J gene TRBJ2-5; TRBD1 aligns across 11 bases. Germline V gives CDR1 SEHNR, CDR2 FQNEAQ (reference sequence). This CDR3 is 15 amino acids long. V trimming: 6 bases; J trimming: 0 bases; junction bases outside the gene matches: 3. This CDR3 is CASRGDRGYQETQYF. The CDR3 DNA is TGTGCCAGCAGGGGGGACAGGGGGTACCAAGAGACCCAGTACTTC.

This clonotype was counted at least ten times. The junction differs from germline at one of its ends, possibly a read error. V usage is TRBV7-7 and J usage is TRBJ2-5; 9 bases are shared with TRBD1. CDR3 size: 15 residues. CDR1 SSHAT and CDR2 FNYEAQ come from the germline V gene (reference sequence). In DNA, the CDR3 is TGTGCTAGCAGCCCACAGGGGGCTTATCGAGAGACCCAGTACTTC. It encodes CASSPQGAYRETQYF.

In its sample, this clonotype was seen many times. This chain links TRBV5-5 with TRBJ1-4; D is perhaps TRBD1 (6 bases). Trimming took off 5 bases at V and 8 bases at J, with 19 bases between the two ends. CDR1 SGHKS and CDR2 YYEKEE come from the germline V gene (reference sequence). The CDR3 has 15 residues. The CDR3 DNA is TGTGCCAGCAGTCCGGTTGGGGGGCGGAAAGAAAAACTGTTTTTT. Its translation: CASSPVGGRKEKLFF.

This clonotype showed up many times. This chain uses TRBV20-1 with TRBJ2-5; 9 nucleotides line up with TRBD1. The CDR3 spans 14 residues. J was trimmed by 2 bases and V by 4 bases; bases with no gene match: 5. CDR1 is DFQATT and CDR2 is SNEGSKA in the germline V gene (reference sequence). CDR3 DNA sequence: TGCAGTGCTATTGACAGGGGGACGCAAGAGACCCAGTACTTC. Encoded protein: CSAIDRGTQETQYF.

A note on this clonotype: Germline and junction disagree at one end, which may indicate a read error. V and J are TRBV5-1 and TRBJ2-1; 11 positions agree with TRBD1. There are 15 residues in the CDR3. Germline V gene sequence: CDR1 SGHRS, CDR2 YFSETQ. CDR3 nucleotide sequence: TGCTCCAGCAGCAAGGACAGGGGGCAGTCGGATGAGCAGTTCTTC. Residues: CSSSKDRGQSDEQFF.

In its sample, this clonotype was seen many times. The chain links TRBV7-2 to TRBJ2-7; no clear D gene. This CDR3 region has 11 residues. Germline CDR1 and CDR2: SGHTA and FQGNSA. V lost 3 bases, J lost 3 bases, and 3 bases lay in between. This chain's CDR3 is CASSFHYEQYF. Written as DNA, the CDR3 is TGTGCCAGCAGCTTTCACTACGAGCAGTACTTC. Drawing the rest from reference TRBV7-2 and TRBJ2-7, the complete variable domain is GAGVSQSPSNKVTEKGKDVELRCDPISGHTALYWYRQSLGQGLEFLIYFQGNSAPDKSGLPSDRFSAERTGGSVSTLTIQRTQQEDSAVYLCASSFHYEQYFGPGTRLTVT.

This clonotype appeared many times. V usage is TRBV15 and J usage is TRBJ2-1; unclear D gene. CDR1 is LNHNV and CDR2 is YYDKDF in the germline V gene (reference sequence). Trimming shortened V by 0 bases and J by 0 bases, and 9 bases separated the two germline ends. The CDR3 extends over 16 amino acids. CDR3 protein: CATSRDWPGSYNEQFF. CDR3 in DNA: TGTGCCACCAGCAGAGATTGGCCTGGCTCCTACAATGAGCAGTTCTTC.

This clonotype was seen many times. The CDR3 sequence: CAISPTSGSTKNIQYF. The CDR3 nucleotides read TGTGCCATCAGTCCGACTAGCGGGAGCACCAAAAACATTCAGTACTTC. This rearrangement joins TRBV10-3 to TRBJ2-4; TRBD2 aligns across 12 bases. V shed 5 bases and J 2 bases; nucleotides not matched to a gene: 4. The CDR3 contains 16 residues. From germline, CDR1 is ENHRY and CDR2 SYGVKD.

V usage is TRBV5-1 and J usage is TRBJ2-3; 7 bases match TRBD1. Germline lookup yields CDR1 SGHRS and CDR2 YFSETQ. The CDR3 spans 15 residues. V dropped 5 bases and J dropped 2; count of bases not matched to a gene: 8. Written as DNA, the CDR3 is TGCGCCAGCAGGTTAGGGACAGTTCTCACAGATACGCAGTATTTT. Its translation: CASRLGTVLTDTQYF.

The chain's CDR3 is CASSPEAAGNTIYF. As DNA, the CDR3 is TGCGCCAGCAGCCCGGAGGCAGCTGGAAACACCATATATTTT. This chain connects TRBV5-1 to TRBJ1-3; D call uncertain. CDR3 length equals 14 residues. The V end was cut by 4 bases, the J end by 2 bases, with 10 bases between. The germline gives CDR1 SGHRS, CDR2 YFSETQ.

This clonotype was seen at least ten times. This chain connects TRBV20-1 to TRBJ2-3; maybe TRBD2 (6 bases). The CDR3 runs to 16 residues. Germline V lookup: CDR1 DFQATT, CDR2 SNEGSKA (reference sequence). Trimming removed 3 bases from V and 2 bases from J, with 18 bases in between. CDR3 DNA: TGCAGTGCTAGCGTGGTGGCGGGAACGCTCACAGATACGCAGTATTTT. This sequence encodes CSASVVAGTLTDTQYF.

This clonotype was recorded at least ten times. Here the CDR3 DNA reads TGTGCCAGCAGTTTCCAGGGAACCTACGAGCAGTACTTC. The encoded protein is CASSFQGTYEQYF. The chain recombines TRBV28 with TRBJ2-7; TRBD1 might be the D (5 bases). Germline values: CDR1 MDHEN, CDR2 SYDVKM. V shed 3 bases and J shed 2 bases, with 8 bases lying between them. This CDR3 comprises 13 residues.

This clonotype was observed at least ten times. The chain carries TRBV27 and TRBJ2-3; D is unclear. The V and J ends lost 0 bases and 2 bases respectively, with 9 bases between them. The CDR3 has 15 amino acids. CDR1 is MNHEY and CDR2 is SMNVEV in the germline V gene (reference sequence). This CDR3 is CASSLSQVPTDTQYF. In DNA form, the CDR3 reads TGTGCCAGCAGTTTATCGCAGGTACCCACAGATACGCAGTATTTT.

This clonotype was seen at least ten times. V gene TRBV10-3 combines with J gene TRBJ2-1; D gene unclear. V was trimmed by 8 bases and J by 3 bases, leaving 17 bases between them. Germline CDR1 ENHRY, CDR2 SYGVKD. The CDR3 is 15 residues long. The CDR3 DNA reads TGTGCCATCGGCCTAGAGGATAGAAACTACAATGAGCAGTTCTTC. Its translation is CAIGLEDRNYNEQFF.

This clonotype came up a few times. This chain links TRBV6-1 with TRBJ2-7; no reliable D call. This CDR3 spans 13 amino acids. Germline CDR1 MNHNS, CDR2 SASEGT. V was trimmed by 2 bases and J by 2 bases, leaving 7 bases between them. CDR3 residues: CASSELSTYEQYF. The CDR3 DNA reads TGTGCCAGCAGTGAACTGTCTACCTACGAGCAGTACTTC.

There are many counts of this clonotype. The chain employs TRBV7-2 and TRBJ2-1, with 13 bases identical to TRBD2. V shed 1 base, J shed 12 bases, and the junction held 6 bases outside the gene matches. The V gene's germline CDR1 is SGHTA and CDR2 FQGNSA. This CDR3 contains 15 residues. For the CDR3, the DNA is TGTGCCAGCAGCTTAGAAGGACTAGCGGGGGCCCCGCAGTTCTTC. Translated: CASSLEGLAGAPQFF.

The sample holds many counts of this clonotype. This chain links TRBV4-3 with TRBJ2-7, with 9 nucleotides matching TRBD2. V lost 5 bases, J lost 2 bases, and 7 bases stayed unmatched. Germline loops: CDR1 LGHNA, CDR2 YSLEER. The CDR3 has 15 amino acids. As DNA, the CDR3 is TGCGCCAGCAGCGCAAGTAGCGGGAGTCCCTACGAGCAGTACTTC. This encodes CASSASSGSPYEQYF.

On this clonotype itself: A much bigger clone sits one base away, suggesting this may be a read error. The rearrangement uses TRBV4-3 and TRBJ2-1; TRBD1 matches at 7 bases. The CDR3 is 15 residues long. Losses at the gene ends were 3 bases for V and 8 bases for J; bases not matched to a gene: 10. In germline, CDR1 is LGHNA, CDR2 YSLEER. CDR3 sequence: CASSQADDREDEQFF. The CDR3 coding sequence is TGCGCCAGCAGCCAGGCCGACGACAGGGAAGATGAGCAGTTCTTC.

This clonotype was seen ten or more times. The chain carries TRBV5-1 and TRBJ2-7; TRBD1 matches at 9 bases. The CDR3 loop spans 14 amino acids. Germline values: CDR1 SGHRS, CDR2 YFSETQ. The V and J ends lost 3 bases and 3 bases, in that order; junction bases with no gene match: 4. The CDR3 loop reads CASSSGQGLYEQYF. In DNA form, the CDR3 reads TGCGCCAGCAGCTCGGGACAGGGTCTCTACGAGCAGTACTTC.

This clonotype was detected many times. The chain joins TRBV4-3 to TRBJ2-4; D not certain. The length of the CDR3 is 13 residues. V lost 1 base and J 7 bases, leaving 8 bases between the germline ends. Per the germline V gene, CDR1 is LGHNA and CDR2 is YSLEER. The CDR3 DNA follows: TGCGCCAGCAGCCAAGGCCGGCAGAACATTCAGTACTTC. Amino acid sequence: CASSQGRQNIQYF.

Ten or more counts support this clonotype. This chain connects TRBV7-9 to TRBJ2-7, with D possibly being TRBD1 (5 bases). CDR1 is SEHNR and CDR2 is FQNEAQ in the germline V gene (reference sequence). This CDR3 comprises 12 residues. The V gene lost 7 bases and the J gene lost 6 bases, with 13 bases spanning the gap. CDR3 nucleotides: TGTGCCAGCACCATACAAGGGGCCGAGCAGTACTTC. Translation: CASTIQGAEQYF.

This clonotype was counted at least ten times. The rearrangement links TRBV29-1 to TRBJ1-3; D gene ambiguous. Germline V gene lookup returns CDR1 SQVTM and CDR2 ANQGSEA. The ends were cut back, 2 bases at V and 4 bases at J, with 12 bases in the middle. The CDR3 spans 14 residues. In nucleotides, the CDR3 is TGCAGCGTTGAACAAGGGTTCTCAGGAAACACCATATATTTT. It encodes CSVEQGFSGNTIYF.

This clonotype has a count of ten or more. The J gene is TRBJ1-5, the V gene TRBV27; D is ambiguous. V dropped 2 bases and J dropped 4 bases, with 12 bases sitting between them. CDR3 length equals 15 residues. Germline-derived CDR1 and CDR2 are MNHEY and SMNVEV (reference sequence). Here the CDR3 DNA reads TGTGCCAGCAGTTTAACAGTTGGTGGGAATCAGCCCCAGCATTTT. Amino acids: CASSLTVGGNQPQHF.